At least ten counts were recorded for the clone carrying this T cell receptor beta chain. Using a J-beta primer mix together with a sample-barcoded 5' primer, a second PCR was run for about 6 to 11 cycles. TCRdb analysed the 5' RACE reads with MiXCR anew, one entry per CDR3 protein. The top ten clones hold approximately 13% of a sample with hundreds of thousands of distinct CDR3 sequences, around 52% of them seen once. These data originate in a study of blood T cells in healthy people across ages. Germline CDR1 and CDR2: MNHEY and SVGAGI. Trimming stripped 5 bases from V and 8 bases from J, with 22 bases between. This CDR3 contains 16 residues.

The chain recombines TRBV6-5 with TRBJ2-1, with a weak D call TRBD2 (6 bases). This receptor was obtained from a woman aged 80 or older in good health. Sample: blood. CDR3 residues: CASSPRLVSGSDEQFF. The DNA of the CDR3 is TGTGCCAGCAGTCCCCGACTAGTTTCAGGGTCCGATGAGCAGTTCTTC.